The subject of this entry is one T cell receptor (beta chain). Germline V CDR1 and CDR2: SGHRS, YFSETQ. V was clipped by 4 bases and J by 1 base, with 16 bases between them. The CDR3 spans 16 residues. Original analysis: By means of reference gene primer amplification, nucleated cell counts were estimated. Method: immunoSEQ multiplex PCR; TCRdb's copy keeps in-frame clones and lacks some. V and J calls and clone size follow that table, whereas D and trimming were derived from the DNA. The repertoire holds 230,000 or so clones, with 65% to 90% as singletons. These data belong to a study of blood T cell repertoires in COVID-19. Study summary: Both acute and convalescent COVID-19 samples were obtained from the United States, Italy and Spain. T cells, B-cell-depleted T cells, or PBMCs provided the cDNA or gDNA that served as material.

The sequencing input was peripheral blood. The J gene is TRBJ2-3, the V gene TRBV5-1, with a possible D match to TRBD1 (6 bases). The clonotype comes from a woman between 35 and 50 years old who had recovered from COVID-19. The CDR3 is CASSPAGVKGTDTQYF. The CDR3 nucleotides are TGCGCCAGCAGCCCGGCAGGGGTTAAGGGCACAGATACGCAGTATTTT.